The clone carrying this T cell receptor beta chain came up a few times. This CDR3 has 21 amino acids. Germline V lookup: CDR1 SGHVS, CDR2 FNYEAQ. Trimming at V came to 5 bases and at J to 0 bases, leaving 21 bases not matched to a gene. In the original processing: Estimated nucleated cell counts came from reference gene primer amplification. Only in-frame clones appear in the TCRdb table, and some are missing; sequencing was by immunoSEQ multiplex PCR. Clonal size and the V and J genes are those of that table, whereas D and trimming came from the DNA. The sample has around 91,000 clones; 79% are singletons. This sample was taken from a study of blood T cell repertoires in COVID-19. Study-level background: T cells, B-cell-depleted T cells, or PBMCs supplied cDNA or gDNA.

This sequence originates from a woman aged 80 or older with active or convalescent COVID-19. Sample: peripheral blood. The gene calls are TRBV7-6 and TRBJ2-1; TRBD1 agrees at 8 bases. CDR3 residues: CASSPGGRGTARPSSYNEQFF. In DNA, the CDR3 is TGTGCCAGCAGCCCAGGGGGCCGGGGGACAGCTCGACCCTCCTCCTACAATGAGCAGTTCTTC.